The T cell receptor beta chain described here comes from a study of T cells after posttransplantation cyclophosphamide (dated by TCRdb to 2016 to 2017). Study-level background: Using TRB sequencing, the study followed how the T cell repertoire rebuilt after myeloablative bone marrow transplantation with posttransplantation cyclophosphamide given as GVHD prophylaxis. Antigen receptor sequencing was done on samples from some 35 PTCy-treated patients and from approximately 16 related bone marrow donors of those patients. Blood from all 35 or so PTCy patients with 1-year posttransplant specimens was subjected to TRB sequencing. Up to roughly 3 additional blood samples from 2 to 5.2 years after transplant were also TRB-sequenced in 3 patients, as was pretransplant blood from several patients. TRA and TRB clonality were tightly correlated in roughly ten samples, so subsequent TCR analyses focused on TRB only. Public TRB sequences were checked against a database of over 3,600 sequences associated with responses to pathogens, tumor antigens, self-antigens and alloantigens. Paper-wide results and their limitations: Across approximately 45 patients, TRB clonality was highly associated with recipient CMV seropositivity and CMV reactivation, and diversity in PTCy patients was similar to diversity in CNI/methotrexate controls. The TRB repertoires of T cells infiltrating skin or GI tract showed only limited overlap with the TRB repertoires of T cells in blood. Donor-recipient similarity was low at 1-2 months but increased during the first year, and donor CD8+ memory clones often dominated later blood repertoires.

CDR3 length: 12 amino acids, cysteine to phenylalanine. The read is trimmed to its CDR3 DNA, 36 bases read in frame from base 1. V loses 3 bases of germline sequence and J loses 7 bases, and the interval between the two ends is 10 bases. CDR1 MDHEN and CDR2 SYDVKM were looked up in the germline V gene. With regard to this clone: Its cognate antigen has yet to be identified. Base qualities are not at hand, and no much larger clone is one base apart.

TRB sequencing was run on genomic DNA with either the immunoSEQ assay at survey resolution or the hsTCRB kit. The published analysis was carried out like this. The immunoSEQ software was used for initial read processing, and the LymphoSeq R package was used for repertoire analyses. Clonality was calculated as 1 minus normalized Shannon entropy, and the Gini coefficient was also calculated for each TRB dataset. Phenotypes of unsorted samples were inferred by mapping TRB sequences from sorted subsets of the recipient or donor onto the same recipient's unsorted samples. Held by TCRdb, this immuneACCESS table contains in-frame sequences only and omits some clones. Under half of the omission traces to an unresolved V gene where checked; the cause of the rest is unknown. The DNA was the basis for D and trimming; V, J and clone size are from that table. For this sample the table gives roughly 20,000 clones, of which 95% to 99% were detected only once. Under 0.15% of the sample is taken by the ten largest.

On the day of marrow donation, related bone marrow donors gave peripheral blood samples. Viable CD3+CD4+ or CD3+CD8+ cells that were CCR7+CD45RA+CD45RO-CD95-CD27+CD28+ were classified as naive T cells. Mononuclear cells from peripheral blood and bone marrow were separated by Ficoll-Hypaque density centrifugation and then cryopreserved. Sorting of CD4+ and CD8+ T cells, including naive and memory subsets, was performed by FACS on a FACSAria II. Sequenced: naive CD8+ T cells sorted from PBMCs. The rearrangement combines TRBV28 with TRBJ2-7, with no D gene named confidently. The clonotype was recovered from a man aged 35 to 55 in good health, CMV-negative, and a related stem cell transplant donor. CDR3 region: CASSFPLREQYF. In nucleotide form, the sequence is TGTGCCAGCAGTTTCCCCCTGCGGGAGCAGTACTTC.